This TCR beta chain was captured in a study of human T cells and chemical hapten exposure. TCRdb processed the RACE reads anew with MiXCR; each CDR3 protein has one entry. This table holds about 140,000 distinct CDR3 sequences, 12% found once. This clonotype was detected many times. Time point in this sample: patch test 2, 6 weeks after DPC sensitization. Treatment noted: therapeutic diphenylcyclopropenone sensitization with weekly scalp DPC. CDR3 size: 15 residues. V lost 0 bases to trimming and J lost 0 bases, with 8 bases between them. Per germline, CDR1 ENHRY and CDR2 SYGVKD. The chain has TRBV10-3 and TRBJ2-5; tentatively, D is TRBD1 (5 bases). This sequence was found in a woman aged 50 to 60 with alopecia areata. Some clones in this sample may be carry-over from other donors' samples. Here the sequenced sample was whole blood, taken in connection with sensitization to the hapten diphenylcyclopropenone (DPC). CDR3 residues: CAISESGPHQETQYF. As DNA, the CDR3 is TGTGCCATCAGTGAGTCGGGGCCACACCAAGAGACCCAGTACTTC.